Below, one TCR beta chain is given with its context. The target antigen is unknown. This sample's time point: peripheral blood 6 weeks after treatment start. Some clones are missing from TCRdb's copy, which holds only in-frame ones; the method was immunoSEQ multiplex PCR. The sample records nearly 45,000 clones, about four fifths being singletons. These data belong to a study of PD-L1 blockade in urothelial cancer. The wider study: Patients' atezolizumab regimen, 1,200 mg intravenously every 3 weeks, began in about 2014. Among blood samples, the median T cell count was approximately 140,000. Broader study findings: Patients with below-median pretreatment blood clonality survived longer.

This CDR3 is 17 amino acids long. Germline CDR1 and CDR2: PRHDT and FYEKMQ (reference sequence). V gave up 2 bases and J gave up 0 bases; unmatched junction bases: 6. Here the sequenced sample was PBMCs, taken around atezolizumab (anti-PD-L1) treatment. The chain carries TRBV13 and TRBJ2-1, with TRBD2 matching over 8 bases. The sequence was obtained from a man between 60 and 70 years old with urothelial cancer. Here the CDR3 reads CASSLRVTSGSYNEQFF. CDR3 bases: TGTGCCAGCAGCTTAAGGGTAACTAGCGGCTCCTACAATGAGCAGTTCTTC.